The clone carrying this T cell receptor beta chain was counted only a few times. As yet, its antigen is unknown. Germline V gives CDR1 LGHNA, CDR2 YNFKEQ. CDR3 length: 18 amino acids. The V end was cut by 0 bases, the J end by 3 bases, with 18 bases between. Stated time point: patch test 2, 6 weeks after DPC sensitization. The treatment denotes: therapeutic diphenylcyclopropenone sensitization with weekly scalp DPC. These data originate in a study of human T cells and chemical hapten exposure. On the study more broadly: Each patient's scalp received weekly diphenylcyclopropenone throughout the approximately 24-week study.

TCRdb re-analysed the RACE reads in MiXCR, keeping a single row per CDR3 protein. The sample holds 85,000 to 100,000 distinct CDR3 sequences; 9.5% to 11% are singletons and the top ten take roughly 2.3%. Broader study findings: Since the donors had alopecia, their immune response may not be the same as that of healthy people. Controls had significantly fewer large CDR3 similarity clusters than were formed by expanded TCRs.

This receptor was taken from a man aged 40-49 years with alopecia areata. Some clones in this sample may be carry-over from other donors' samples. The material sequenced was whole blood, taken in connection with sensitization to the hapten diphenylcyclopropenone (DPC). This chain joins TRBV4-2 and TRBJ2-4; D is uncertain. The CDR3 sequence: CASSQDHRLDTDKNIQYF. CDR3 sequence (DNA): TGTGCCAGCAGCCAAGATCACCGCCTAGACACAGACAAAAACATTCAGTACTTC.